The rows below give T cell receptor beta chains drawn from one sample of a study of blood T cell repertoires in COVID-19. Only in-frame clones appear in the TCRdb table, and some are missing; sequencing was by immunoSEQ multiplex PCR. The table lists about 87,000 clones, 60% to 80% of them singletons. Sample: peripheral blood. The receptors originated from a woman in her fifties or sixties with acute or convalescent COVID-19. The CDR3 runs from the conserved cysteine through the conserved F or W. Fields, in order: D gene, J gene, V gene, clone size, CDR3 protein, CDR3 DNA. A D gene is named only where the DNA matches it firmly. Clone size, where shown, is once, few, many, or a class for clones that have expanded.

D gene: TRBD2; J gene: TRBJ2-1; V gene: TRBV9; clone size: few; CDR3 protein: CASSPWTSGANEQFF; CDR3 DNA: TGTGCCAGCAGCCCATGGACTAGCGGGGCCAATGAGCAGTTCTTC
D gene: TRBD1; J gene: TRBJ2-5; V gene: TRBV9; clone size: -; CDR3 protein: CASSAGTVQETQYF; CDR3 DNA: TGTGCCAGCAGCGCCGGGACAGTCCAAGAGACCCAGTACTTC
D gene: -; J gene: TRBJ2-4; V gene: TRBV3-1/TRBV3-2; clone size: -; CDR3 protein: CASSPGLASKNIQYF; CDR3 DNA: TGTGCCAGCAGCCCTGGACTGGCTTCCAAAAACATTCAGTACTTC
D gene: TRBD2; J gene: TRBJ2-3; V gene: TRBV5-1; clone size: -; CDR3 protein: CASSPRGANTDTQYF; CDR3 DNA: TGCGCCAGCAGCCCGCGGGGGGCTAACACAGATACGCAGTATTTT
D gene: -; J gene: TRBJ2-7; V gene: TRBV14; clone size: -; CDR3 protein: CASSQEGLRGAEQYF; CDR3 DNA: TGTGCCAGCAGCCAAGAGGGTCTCAGGGGGGCTGAGCAGTACTTC
D gene: -; J gene: TRBJ1-3; V gene: TRBV28; clone size: -; CDR3 protein: CASRDPGLGNTIYF; CDR3 DNA: TGTGCCAGCAGAGACCCGGGGTTGGGAAACACCATATATTTT
D gene: -; J gene: TRBJ1-1; V gene: TRBV11-1; clone size: -; CDR3 protein: CASSLRLSAATEAFF; CDR3 DNA: TGTGCCAGCAGCTTACGTTTGAGCGCGGCCACTGAAGCTTTCTTT
D gene: -; J gene: TRBJ1-1; V gene: TRBV2; clone size: -; CDR3 protein: CATRREDTEAFF; CDR3 DNA: TGTGCCACCCGGCGCGAGGACACTGAAGCTTTCTTT
D gene: -; J gene: TRBJ1-5; V gene: TRBV6-2/TRBV6-3; clone size: -; CDR3 protein: CASSDGRVSNQPQHF; CDR3 DNA: TGTGCCAGCAGTGACGGGAGGGTGAGCAATCAGCCCCAGCATTTT
D gene: -; J gene: TRBJ1-5; V gene: TRBV6-6; clone size: -; CDR3 protein: CASTLSGGALSQPQHF; CDR3 DNA: TGTGCCAGCACTCTTAGCGGGGGGGCGCTGAGTCAGCCCCAGCATTTT
D gene: -; J gene: TRBJ2-5; V gene: TRBV14; clone size: -; CDR3 protein: CASRLGGETQYF; CDR3 DNA: TGTGCCAGCAGACTAGGCGGAGAGACCCAGTACTTC
D gene: TRBD1; J gene: TRBJ1-2; V gene: TRBV15; clone size: -; CDR3 protein: CATSRDLTGVTGYTF; CDR3 DNA: TGTGCCACCAGCAGAGACCTGACAGGGGTAACAGGCTACACCTTC
D gene: TRBD1; J gene: TRBJ1-2; V gene: TRBV27; clone size: -; CDR3 protein: CASRKGTAGGFYGYTF; CDR3 DNA: TGTGCCAGCAGGAAAGGGACAGCCGGTGGATTCTATGGCTACACCTTC
D gene: -; J gene: TRBJ2-7; V gene: TRBV4-2; clone size: -; CDR3 protein: CASSQDLFAAYEQYF; CDR3 DNA: TGTGCCAGCAGCCAAGATCTTTTTGCGGCCTACGAGCAGTACTTC
D gene: -; J gene: TRBJ2-1; V gene: TRBV19; clone size: -; CDR3 protein: CASTTGGNEQFF; CDR3 DNA: TGTGCCAGTACCACAGGCGGCAATGAGCAGTTCTTC
D gene: TRBD1; J gene: TRBJ1-4; V gene: TRBV5-1; clone size: -; CDR3 protein: CASSSGTGDEKLFF; CDR3 DNA: TGCGCCAGCAGCTCCGGGACAGGGGATGAAAAACTGTTTTTT
D gene: TRBD2; J gene: TRBJ2-5; V gene: TRBV3-1/TRBV3-2; clone size: -; CDR3 protein: CASSNSGEETQYF; CDR3 DNA: TGTGCCAGCAGTAATAGCGGGGAAGAGACCCAGTACTTC
D gene: -; J gene: TRBJ2-1; V gene: TRBV15; clone size: -; CDR3 protein: CATSREERIDSRFGQFF; CDR3 DNA: TGTGCCACCAGCAGAGAAGAGAGGATTGACAGCCGATTCGGGCAGTTCTTC
D gene: TRBD1; J gene: TRBJ1-6; V gene: TRBV7-2; clone size: few; CDR3 protein: CASSYNRGINSPLHF; CDR3 DNA: TGTGCCAGCAGCTATAACAGGGGTATCAATTCACCCCTCCACTTT
D gene: TRBD1; J gene: TRBJ2-7; V gene: TRBV28; clone size: -; CDR3 protein: CASSVPGQGTGEQYF; CDR3 DNA: TGTGCCAGCAGTGTCCCGGGACAGGGAACGGGCGAGCAGTACTTC
D gene: TRBD1; J gene: TRBJ2-3; V gene: TRBV5-1; clone size: -; CDR3 protein: CASSDGQAIRTDTQYF; CDR3 DNA: TGCGCCAGCAGCGACGGACAGGCAATTCGCACAGATACGCAGTATTTT
D gene: -; J gene: TRBJ2-5; V gene: TRBV7-2; clone size: few; CDR3 protein: CASSLMRGPQETQYF; CDR3 DNA: TGTGCCAGCAGCTTAATGCGGGGGCCCCAAGAGACCCAGTACTTC
D gene: -; J gene: TRBJ1-6; V gene: TRBV15; clone size: -; CDR3 protein: CATSRQLGSSYNSPLHF; CDR3 DNA: TGTGCCACCAGCAGACAGTTGGGCAGCTCCTATAATTCACCCCTCCACTTT
D gene: -; J gene: TRBJ1-3; V gene: TRBV5-5; clone size: once; CDR3 protein: CASTLSSGNTIYF; CDR3 DNA: TGTGCCAGCACCCTTTCCTCTGGAAACACCATATATTTT